The T cell receptor (beta chain) under discussion was sequenced for a study of cytomegalovirus exposure and HLA in healthy donors. PCR was performed using 60 Vbeta and 13 Jbeta primers. Repertoires were generated with immunoSEQ multiplex PCR, while TCRdb's copy carries only in-frame clones and drops some. The sample carries about 130,000 clones, roughly 77% recorded once. This clone occurred a few times. The CDR3 is made up of 14 amino acids. V was cut by 6 bases and J by 0 bases, with 12 bases left in between. CDR1 is SNHLY, CDR2 FYNNEI, per germline. The rearrangement links TRBV2 to TRBJ2-7; D unclear. The source is a man aged 25-45 years in good health. The specimen was PBMCs. Written as DNA, the CDR3 is TGTGCCAGCAGGGAGTACTTGAGCTCCTACGAGCAGTACTTC. It is translated as CASREYLSSYEQYF.